This record concerns one TCR beta chain sequence. Its matching antigen is unknown. Germline-derived CDR1 and CDR2 are SQVTM and ANQGSEA. The CDR3 covers 13 residues. With 4 bases clipped from V and 9 bases from J, the junction kept 8 bases outside the gene matches. The individuals used as controls were healthy donors who had been matched for both age and sex. The authors negatively isolated CD8+ and CD4+ T cells and FACS-enriched TEMRA cells. The sample belongs to a study of CD8 T cells in Susac syndrome. Random hexamers primed reverse transcription of roughly 0.5 to 1 ug RNA. An immunoSEQ multiplex PCR generated amplified TCR beta CDR3 products spanning 54 Vbeta and 13 Jbeta. TCRdb recomputed calls from the immunoSEQ multiplex PCR reads with MiXCR, one row per CDR3 protein. The data show 150,000 to 200,000 distinct CDR3 sequences, with just under 95% seen just once and 0.085% to 0.11% held by the top ten.

Whole-study results and caveats: The study acknowledged a relatively small number of individuals in its TCR sequencing and HLA analysis.

The receptor comes from a human donor in good health. The V call is TRBV29-1, the J call TRBJ2-1; TRBD2 matches 8 bases. Sequencing used CD4+ T cells from PBMCs. For the CDR3, the DNA is TGCAGCGTTGCTCGCGGGAGGTCTGCTGAGCAGTTCTTC. It encodes CSVARGRSAEQFF.